This TCR beta chain is from a study of blood T cell repertoires in COVID-19. Study background: Whether acute or convalescent, the COVID-19 samples came from the United States, Italy and Spain. Sample material is recorded as cDNA or gDNA derived from T cells, B-cell-depleted T cells, or PBMCs.

Germline CDR1 and CDR2: SGHVS and FQNEAQ. The ends lost 6 bases at V and 2 bases at J; junction bases unmatched: 11. The CDR3 sequence is 17 residues long. Authors' processing steps: Nucleated cell counts were estimated from reference gene primer amplification. Sequencing was performed with immunoSEQ multiplex PCR; in TCRdb, only in-frame clones are kept and a portion is missing. For V, J and clone size, that table is used; D and trimming come from the DNA. The top ten clones hold 1.9% of a sample with hundreds of thousands of clones, around four fifths of them seen once. This chain links TRBV7-8 with TRBJ1-5, with 9 bases that match TRBD1. Sequences were obtained from peripheral blood. This clonotype originated in a woman of 80 years or more with acute or convalescent COVID-19. Here the CDR3 reads CASRGGQGIRGNQPQHF. The CDR3 nucleotides are TGTGCCAGCAGGGGGGGACAGGGAATTCGGGGCAATCAGCCCCAGCATTTT.